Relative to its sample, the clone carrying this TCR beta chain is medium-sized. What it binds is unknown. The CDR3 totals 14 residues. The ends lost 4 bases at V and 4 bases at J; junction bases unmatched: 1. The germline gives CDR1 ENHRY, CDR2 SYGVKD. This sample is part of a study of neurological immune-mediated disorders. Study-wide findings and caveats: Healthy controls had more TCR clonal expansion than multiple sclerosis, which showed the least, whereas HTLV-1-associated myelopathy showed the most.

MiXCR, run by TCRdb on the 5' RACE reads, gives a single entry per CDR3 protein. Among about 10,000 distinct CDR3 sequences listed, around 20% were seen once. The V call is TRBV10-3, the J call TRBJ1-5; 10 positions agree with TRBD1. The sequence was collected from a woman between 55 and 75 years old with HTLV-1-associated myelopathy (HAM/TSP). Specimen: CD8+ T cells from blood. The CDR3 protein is CAISVDRGNQPQHF. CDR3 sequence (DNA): TGTGCCATCAGTGTGGACAGGGGGAATCAGCCCCAGCATTTT.